The 18 T cell receptor beta chains given below trace back to one sample, sequenced in a study of vaccination effects on CD4 cells after COVID-19. Some clones are missing from TCRdb's copy, which holds only in-frame ones; the method was immunoSEQ multiplex PCR. The table lists under 50,000 clones, approximately 74% of them singletons. Their recognized antigens are unknown. When less than 12 days of culture had elapsed, CD4+ T cells were isolated. The sample consisted of CD4+ T cells from PBMCs cultured without peptide, taken before COVID-19 vaccination. These receptors were taken from a human donor who had a prior SARS-CoV-2 infection.

J is TRBJ1-1 and V is TRBV19, with 8 bases fitting TRBD1. This CDR3 is 13 amino acids long. CDR1 and CDR2 from the germline V gene are LNHDA and SQIVND (reference sequence). Unmatched junction bases numbered 2, after V lost 8 bases and J lost 0 bases. This CDR3 is CASRQGMNTEAFF. CDR3 coding DNA: TGTGCCAGTCGACAGGGGATGAACACTGAAGCTTTCTTT.

This clone was counted a few times. The V call is TRBV11-3, the J call TRBJ2-7, with 7 bases identical to TRBD2. The junction had 11 bases not matched to a gene; V was cut back by 5 bases and J by 4 bases. CDR1 is SGHNT and CDR2 is YENEEA in the germline V gene. The CDR3 is made up of 15 amino acids. CDR3 amino acids: CASSQHELALYEQYF. The CDR3, as DNA: TGTGCCAGCAGCCAGCATGAACTAGCGTTGTACGAGCAGTACTTC.

The CDR3 here is CASSLGQYYGYTF. Written as DNA, the CDR3 is TGTGCCAGCAGCTTAGGACAGTACTATGGCTACACCTTC. The rearrangement uses TRBV7-8 and TRBJ1-2; possible D gene TRBD1, 5 bases. CDR3 length: 13 residues. Germline V gives CDR1 SGHVS, CDR2 FQNEAQ. V shed 1 base and J shed 3 bases, with 6 bases lying between them.

V is TRBV27 and J is TRBJ1-1; 7 bases are a match to TRBD1. The trim removed 3 bases at V and 1 base at J, leaving 2 bases unmatched. The CDR3 runs 14 residues. Germline CDR1 MNHEY, CDR2 SMNVEV (reference sequence). CDR3: CASSLQGGNTEAFF. The CDR3 DNA reads as TGTGCCAGCAGTTTGCAGGGGGGGAACACTGAAGCTTTCTTT.

This chain joins TRBV5-1 and TRBJ2-1; TRBD2 matches 11 bases. CDR1 SGHRS and CDR2 YFSETQ come from the germline V gene. V shed 4 bases and J 0 bases; nucleotides not matched to a gene: 18. The CDR3 extends over 21 amino acids. DNA of the CDR3: TGCGCCAGCAGCCCGCCCGTCGAATTAGCGGGGGGGTACCCCTCCTACAATGAGCAGTTCTTC. Translation: CASSPPVELAGGYPSYNEQFF.

The chain joins TRBV14 to TRBJ2-7, with D unresolved. V was pared by 6 bases and J by 6 bases, with 18 bases between. This CDR3 contains 14 residues. The V gene's germline CDR1 is SGHDN and CDR2 FVKESK. The CDR3 region has the DNA TGTGCCAGCAGTGCGGCCTGGCCAGTCGCCGAGCAGTACTTC. Its translation is CASSAAWPVAEQYF.

The chain recombines TRBV5-8 with TRBJ2-5; D remains ambiguous. Germline V gene data show CDR1 as SGHTS and CDR2 as YDEGEE. V was pared by 4 bases and J by 1 base, with 17 bases between. The CDR3 loop spans 16 amino acids. The CDR3 coding sequence is TGTGCCAGCAGCCTCCTCGGCACAGCAGCCCAAGAGACCCAGTACTTC. Translated: CASSLLGTAAQETQYF.

This clone was counted a single time. The gene calls are TRBV15 and TRBJ2-7, with D perhaps matching TRBD2 (6 bases). Looked up from germline, CDR1 is LNHNV and CDR2 is YYDKDF (reference sequence). Trimming pared 0 bases from V and 3 bases from J, leaving 15 bases between. The CDR3 consists of 16 residues. CDR3 sequence: CATSRDLPGVGYEQYF. The CDR3 DNA is TGTGCCACCAGCAGAGATCTCCCGGGAGTCGGCTACGAGCAGTACTTC.

The chain links TRBV5-1 to TRBJ2-7; 9 bases are a match to TRBD1. Germline assignment: CDR1 SGHRS and CDR2 YFSETQ. V lost 5 bases and J lost 3; bases outside the gene matches: 9. There are 15 residues in the CDR3. CDR3 amino acids: CASSAAGTGNYEQYF. In DNA form, the CDR3 reads TGCGCCAGCAGTGCAGCCGGGACAGGGAACTACGAGCAGTACTTC.

This clone has just a few counts. This chain connects TRBV6-5 to TRBJ2-5, with D perhaps TRBD2 (5 bases). CDR1 is MNHEY and CDR2 is SVGAGI in the germline V gene. The V gene lost 7 bases and the J gene lost 6 bases, with 15 bases spanning the gap. The CDR3 loop spans 13 amino acids. CDR3 loop: CASMPPGEKTQYF. The CDR3 DNA is TGTGCCAGCATGCCCCCCGGGGAAAAGACCCAGTACTTC.

The chain links TRBV19 to TRBJ2-3; D is unresolved. This CDR3 comprises 13 residues. From germline, CDR1 is LNHDA and CDR2 SQIVND (reference sequence). Trimming took 1 base from V and 4 from J, leaving 6 bases between them. The CDR3 region is CASSIVGPDTQYF. The CDR3 nucleotides are TGTGCCAGTAGTATAGTCGGCCCAGATACGCAGTATTTT.

This chain joins TRBV7-2 and TRBJ1-2; D is undetermined. CDR1 SGHTA and CDR2 FQGNSA come from the germline V gene. V lost 2 bases, J lost 6 bases, and 16 bases lay in between. This CDR3 contains 15 residues. This CDR3 is CASSLYPARQHGYTF. The CDR3 coding sequence is TGTGCCAGCAGCTTATATCCGGCGCGGCAACATGGCTACACCTTC.

The rearrangement joins TRBV4-1 to TRBJ1-1, with 7 bases fitting TRBD1. V dropped 3 bases and J dropped 11; count of bases not matched to a gene: 9. This CDR3 has 13 amino acids. CDR1 is MGHRA and CDR2 is YSYEKL in the germline V gene. The DNA for the CDR3 is TGCGCCAGCAGCCATCCAGCAGGGGGAGGCGCTTTCTTT. Protein product: CASSHPAGGGAFF.

The chain couples TRBV19 to TRBJ1-5; D is undetermined. Trimming removed 5 bases at V and 6 bases at J, with 11 bases between. Germline values: CDR1 LNHDA, CDR2 SQIVND (reference sequence). This CDR3 contains 13 residues. CDR3 residues: CASSGTTSQPQHF. In DNA, the CDR3 is TGTGCCAGTAGTGGAACAACAAGTCAGCCCCAGCATTTT. The full variable domain, completed using reference TRBV19 and TRBJ1-5, is DGGITQSPKYLFRKEGQNVTLSCEQNLNHDAMYWYRQDPGQGLRLIYYSQIVNDFQKGDIAEGYSVSREKKESFPLTVTSAQKNPTAFYLCASSGTTSQPQHFGDGTRLSIL.

This clone was picked up one time. The V gene is TRBV11-1, the J gene TRBJ2-3; D unresolved. Looked up from germline, CDR1 is SGHAT and CDR2 is FQDESV (reference sequence). V dropped 5 bases and J dropped 4 bases, with 16 bases sitting between them. CDR3 length: 15 residues. The chain's CDR3 is CASSPYPVGPDTQYF. The CDR3 coding sequence is TGTGCCAGCAGCCCGTATCCGGTGGGCCCAGATACGCAGTATTTT.

The V and J genes are TRBV2 and TRBJ2-5, with D uncertain. Trimming pared 2 bases from V and 2 bases from J, leaving 9 bases between. The CDR3 length is 14 residues. The V gene's germline CDR1 is SNHLY and CDR2 FYNNEI. The CDR3 spells CASSETDLQETQYF. The CDR3 DNA sequence: TGTGCCAGCAGTGAAACCGATCTACAAGAGACCCAGTACTTC.

The chain couples TRBV7-3 to TRBJ2-3; TRBD2 matches 8 bases. Germline V gene data show CDR1 as SGHTA and CDR2 as FQGTGA. With V trimmed by 2 bases and J by 4 bases, 5 bases remained unmatched. CDR3 length: 15 amino acids. The CDR3 DNA follows: TGTGCCAGCAGCTTATTCGGGGGGGGCTCAGATACGCAGTATTTT. It yields the protein CASSLFGGGSDTQYF.

The chain recombines TRBV27 with TRBJ2-5; no clear D gene. The CDR3 is 16 residues long. CDR1 and CDR2 (germline): MNHEY, SMNVEV (reference sequence). Trimming removed 6 bases from V and 1 base from J, with 18 bases in between. CDR3 region: CASSLLPGPPQETQYF. The CDR3 bases are TGTGCCAGCAGCCTCTTACCGGGCCCCCCCCAAGAGACCCAGTACTTC.